The next 20 T cell receptor beta chains were all read from a single sample in a study of CD8+CD57+ T cells in acquired aplastic anemia. The TCR beta profiling, which covered VDJ combination and CDR3 sequence, was carried out using genomic DNA as the template. TCRdb redid the calling of the reads with MiXCR, one entry per CDR3 protein. The sample yields approximately 98,000 distinct CDR3 sequences, 40% to 65% seen once. The specimen sequenced was sorted CD4+, CD8+, or CD8+CD57+ T cells (not recorded which) from PBMCs. The origin of the receptors is a human donor in good health, serving as a control.

The chain carries TRBV2 and TRBJ1-5; 7 positions match TRBD1. The CDR3 has 14 amino acids. Germline V gives CDR1 SNHLY, CDR2 FYNNEI. The V gene end was trimmed by 5 bases and the J gene end by 6 bases; junction bases not matched to a gene: 7. CDR3 loop: CASSSDRAGQPQHF. CDR3 DNA sequence: TGTGCCAGCAGTTCAGACAGGGCAGGTCAGCCCCAGCATTTT.

This clonotype was detected ten times or more. V is TRBV27 and J is TRBJ2-1; D gene ambiguous. Germline CDR1 MNHEY, CDR2 SMNVEV (reference sequence). The CDR3 length is 12 residues. Trimming cost V 2 bases and J 10 bases, with 9 bases left between them. CDR3: CASSLKGREQFF. Written as DNA, the CDR3 is TGTGCCAGCAGTTTAAAGGGCCGCGAGCAGTTCTTC.

This clonotype appeared many times. V usage is TRBV2 and J usage is TRBJ1-4; D perhaps matches TRBD1 (5 bases). Germline CDR1 reads SNHLY; CDR2 reads FYNNEI. CDR3 length equals 15 residues. Trimming removed 3 bases at V and 3 bases at J, with 11 bases between. The CDR3 DNA sequence: TGTGCCAGCAGTGATATCAAAGGGGCTAATGAAAAACTGTTTTTT. This translates into CASSDIKGANEKLFF.

This clonotype was seen at least ten times. The chain recombines TRBV29-1 with TRBJ2-3; maybe TRBD1 (6 bases). This CDR3 is built from 14 residues. The V end was cut by 3 bases, the J end by 3 bases, with 13 bases between. Germline V gene sequence: CDR1 SQVTM, CDR2 ANQGSEA. The CDR3 spells CSVDGGALTDTQYF. CDR3 DNA sequence: TGCAGCGTTGATGGGGGCGCCTTAACAGATACGCAGTATTTT.

This chain uses TRBV10-1 with TRBJ2-7; D remains ambiguous. Germline CDR1 is WNHNN and CDR2 is SYGVQD (reference sequence). Trimming pared 3 bases from V and 2 bases from J, leaving 5 bases between. The CDR3 runs to 12 residues. In nucleotides, the CDR3 is TGCGCCAGCAGTGAATCCCCCTACGAGCAGTACTTC. The encoded protein is CASSESPYEQYF.

This clonotype was recorded only once. The J gene is TRBJ2-1, the V gene TRBV5-1; TRBD2 agrees at 14 bases. Per germline, CDR1 SGHRS and CDR2 YFSETQ. V shed 4 bases and J 8 bases; nucleotides not matched to a gene: 8. This CDR3 is 16 amino acids long. CDR3 nucleotides: TGCGCCAGCAGCCCGGGGACTAGCGGGAGTGGAGATGAGCAGTTCTTC. This encodes CASSPGTSGSGDEQFF.

The sample holds one count of this clonotype. The chain employs TRBV25-1 and TRBJ2-7; D is possibly TRBD1 (6 bases). The CDR3 has 14 residues. CDR1 is MGHDK and CDR2 is SYGVNS in the germline V gene. V shed 3 bases and J shed 3 bases, with 12 bases lying between them. The CDR3 DNA reads TGTGCCAGCAGTGAGGGGGCAGGCTACTACGAGCAGTACTTC. Protein: CASSEGAGYYEQYF.

This clonotype was picked up a small number of times. CDR3 DNA: TGTGCCACCAGCAGGGCTACAGGAAACTACGAGCAGTACGTC. This sequence encodes CATSRATGNYEQYV. V usage is TRBV15 and J usage is TRBJ2-7, with D possibly matching TRBD1 (5 bases). Per germline, CDR1 LNHNV and CDR2 YYDKDF (reference sequence). V was trimmed by 3 bases and J by 3 bases, leaving 12 bases between them. The CDR3 is made up of 14 amino acids.

In its sample, this clonotype was seen a few times. The rearrangement uses TRBV11-2 and TRBJ2-3; the D gene is possibly TRBD2 (5 bases). This CDR3 is 17 amino acids long. The V end lost 4 bases, the J end lost 2 bases, and 19 bases lay between the germline ends. Germline loops: CDR1 SGHAT, CDR2 FQNNGV. The CDR3 protein is CASSSSGLRVYTDTQYF. DNA for the CDR3: TGTGCCAGCAGCTCTAGTGGACTTAGGGTTTACACAGATACGCAGTATTTT. Full variable domain (outside the CDR3, taken from reference TRBV11-2 and TRBJ2-3): EAGVAQSPRYKIIEKRQSVAFWCNPISGHATLYWYQQILGQGPKLLIQFQNNGVVDDSQLPKDRFSAERLKGVDSTLKIQPAKLEDSAVYLCASSSSGLRVYTDTQYFGPGTRLTVL.

Notes on this clonotype: This sequence may be a read error, since a much larger clone differs from it by one base. The chain is built from TRBV9 and TRBJ2-1, with TRBD2 identical over 15 bases. The CDR3 is 17 residues long. Germline-derived CDR1 and CDR2 are SGDLS and YYNGEE. V lost 5 bases and J lost 2; bases outside the gene matches: 5. The DNA of the CDR3 is TGTGCCAGCAGTAAGGGGACTAGCGGGGGGCCCTACAATGAGCAGTTCTTC. Translating gives CASSKGTSGGPYNEQFF.

CDR3 sequence (DNA): TGTGCCATCAGTGATAGCGGGGAAAGAGATACGCAGTATTTT. This sequence encodes CAISDSGERDTQYF. The rearrangement links TRBV10-3 to TRBJ2-3, with 8 bases that match TRBD2. The CDR3 sequence is 14 residues long. Germline assignment: CDR1 ENHRY and CDR2 SYGVKD. With 3 bases clipped from V and 5 bases from J, the junction kept 4 bases outside the gene matches.

The chain carries TRBV7-2 and TRBJ1-1; no definite D call. The CDR3 has 13 residues. Germline CDR1 reads SGHTA; CDR2 reads FQGNSA. V was pared by 4 bases and J by 0 bases, with 6 bases between. CDR3 amino acids: CASSSAMNTEAFF. The DNA for the CDR3 is TGTGCCAGCAGCTCGGCGATGAACACTGAAGCTTTCTTT. Variable domain in full (rest from reference TRBV7-2 and TRBJ1-1): GAGVSQSPSNKVTEKGKDVELRCDPISGHTALYWYRQSLGQGLEFLIYFQGNSAPDKSGLPSDRFSAERTGGSVSTLTIQRTQQEDSAVYLCASSSAMNTEAFFGQGTRLTVV.

This clonotype was seen at least ten times. The chain is built from TRBV4-3 and TRBJ2-3, with D possibly matching TRBD2 (6 bases). CDR1 and CDR2 from the germline V gene are LGHNA and YSLEER. This CDR3 is 16 amino acids long. V was clipped by 0 bases and J by 2 bases, with 12 bases between them. The CDR3 nucleotides read TGCGCCAGCAGCCAAGACCGAGGGACTGACACAGATACGCAGTATTTT. It codes for CASSQDRGTDTDTQYF.

The J gene is TRBJ2-5, the V gene TRBV10-3; maybe TRBD1 (6 bases). The germline gives CDR1 ENHRY, CDR2 SYGVKD. The CDR3 runs 13 residues. Trimming cost V 2 bases and J 2 bases, with 6 bases left between them. For the CDR3, the DNA is TGTGCCATCAGTGAGACAGGGCAAGAGACCCAGTACTTC. Protein product: CAISETGQETQYF.

This chain uses TRBV10-3 with TRBJ2-5, with 9 bases matching TRBD2. Germline V gene lookup returns CDR1 ENHRY and CDR2 SYGVKD. The CDR3 has 16 residues. Trimming cost V 5 bases and J 0 bases; bases outside gene matches: 7. The CDR3 DNA is TGTGCCATCAGTAGACAAGGGACTAGCTACCAAGAGACCCAGTACTTC. It is translated as CAISRQGTSYQETQYF.

The chain couples TRBV20-1 to TRBJ2-1, with 8 bases fitting TRBD2. From germline, CDR1 is DFQATT and CDR2 SNEGSKA (reference sequence). V trimming: 3 bases; J trimming: 8 bases; junction bases outside the gene matches: 3. This CDR3 spans 12 amino acids. In DNA, the CDR3 is TGCAGTGCTAGCGGGGGGGCCGATGAGCAGTTCTTC. As protein: CSASGGADEQFF.

This clonotype was counted ten times or more. J is TRBJ1-2 and V is TRBV9; possibly TRBD1 for D (5 bases). V lost 3 bases and J lost 4, with 16 bases in between. CDR3 size: 15 residues. Looked up from germline, CDR1 is SGDLS and CDR2 is YYNGEE. CDR3 sequence: CASSEGPQDGYGYTF. DNA of the CDR3: TGTGCCAGCAGCGAGGGACCCCAGGATGGCTATGGCTACACCTTC.

The chain couples TRBV2 to TRBJ1-4, with 8 nucleotides matching TRBD1. The CDR3 loop spans 14 amino acids. CDR1 SNHLY and CDR2 FYNNEI come from the germline V gene. Trimming removed 5 bases from V and 10 bases from J; junction bases left unmatched: 9. The CDR3 DNA reads as TGTGCCAGCAGTTCTAGGACAGGGTCTGGAAAACTGTTTTTT. Its translation: CASSSRTGSGKLFF.

This clonotype was detected many times. This sequence joins TRBV19 and TRBJ1-1, with a possible D match to TRBD1 (6 bases). Germline lookup yields CDR1 LNHDA and CDR2 SQIVND (reference sequence). This CDR3 has 10 residues. The CDR3: CSTFRDKSFF. CDR3 DNA sequence: TGTTCCACCTTCCGGGACAAATCTTTCTTT.

This clonotype was observed a few times. The rearrangement uses TRBV29-1 and TRBJ1-2; 7 nucleotides agree with TRBD1. The germline V gene has CDR1 SQVTM and CDR2 ANQGSEA. CDR3 size: 12 residues. Unmatched junction bases numbered 5, after V lost 5 bases and J lost 5 bases. CDR3 nucleotide sequence: TGCAGCGTTAGGGACAGTTCATATGGCTACACCTTC. This gives the protein CSVRDSSYGYTF.